The 23 T cell receptor beta chains reported below all come from one sample, sequenced in a study of type 1 and type 2 diabetes patients. The PCR template was genomic DNA. The TCR beta CDR3 region was amplified using 30 forward and 13 reverse primers. TCRdb used MiXCR to reprocess the multiplex PCR reads, holding one entry per CDR3 protein. The table has 250,000 or so distinct CDR3 sequences, 45% to 60% seen once. The source material was peripheral blood mononuclear cells (PBMCs). The receptor set was obtained from a man younger than 35 with type 2 diabetes.

This clonotype has only one observation. V usage is TRBV28 and J usage is TRBJ2-7; TRBD2 agrees at 7 bases. The trim removed 4 bases at V and 0 bases at J, leaving 3 bases unmatched. Germline CDR1 MDHEN, CDR2 SYDVKM. The CDR3 extends over 14 amino acids. For the CDR3, the DNA is TGTGCCAGCAGTTGGGGGGGAATCTCCTACGAGCAGTACTTC. Its protein product is CASSWGGISYEQYF.

A few counts support this clonotype. This chain uses TRBV6-2 or TRBV6-3 with TRBJ2-2; D ambiguous. This CDR3 contains 16 residues. The V and J ends lost 2 bases and 0 bases respectively, with 10 bases between them. The germline CDR1 and CDR2 sequences are MNHEY and SVGEGT. CDR3 loop: CASSYGPATNTGELFF. CDR3 sequence (DNA): TGTGCCAGCAGTTACGGGCCTGCCACGAACACCGGGGAGCTGTTTTTT.

V and J are TRBV27 and TRBJ1-2, with D maybe TRBD1 (5 bases). CDR3 length: 14 residues. The germline V and J ends were trimmed by 4 bases and 4 bases, with 13 bases remaining between them. Per germline, CDR1 MNHEY and CDR2 SMNVEV (reference sequence). The chain's CDR3 is CASSYTSGSYGYTF. CDR3 DNA: TGTGCCAGCAGTTACACCTCAGGGAGCTATGGCTACACCTTC.

This chain connects TRBV10-3 to TRBJ2-7; 10 bases align to TRBD2. The assigned J gene may be wrong: the sequence end matches TRBJ2-1 better. Germline lookup yields CDR1 ENHRY and CDR2 SYGVKD. This CDR3 comprises 15 residues. CDR3 residues: CAIRLSGGAGFEQFF. As DNA, the CDR3 is TGTGCCATCAGGCTCAGCGGGGGGGCGGGTTTTGAGCAGTTCTTC.

This clonotype was detected a few times. The chain recombines TRBV12-3 or TRBV12-4 with TRBJ2-5, with a possible D match to TRBD2 (6 bases). This CDR3 has 17 residues. The V end lost 6 bases, the J end lost 5 bases, and 25 bases lay between the germline ends. The CDR3 sequence: CASSHIIPTGLLETQYF. CDR3 coding DNA: TGTGCCAGCAGCCACATAATACCCACAGGACTACTCGAGACCCAGTACTTC.

CDR3 coding DNA: TGTGCCATCAGTGATCGAGAGCGGGAGGGCCGCAATGAGCAGTTCTTC. Protein product: CAISDREREGRNEQFF. The J gene is TRBJ2-1, the V gene TRBV10-3, with 10 bases that match TRBD2. The CDR3 contains 16 residues. Germline CDR1 and CDR2: ENHRY and SYGVKD. Unmatched junction bases numbered 8, after V lost 3 bases and J lost 6 bases.

The gene calls are TRBV28 and TRBJ1-2; 8 nucleotides match TRBD1. In germline, CDR1 is MDHEN, CDR2 SYDVKM. Losses at the gene ends were 5 bases for V and 4 bases for J; bases not matched to a gene: 3. CDR3 size: 13 residues. For the CDR3, the DNA is TGTGCCAGCAGTGAGGACAGGGCCTATGGCTACACCTTC. Translating it yields CASSEDRAYGYTF.

The chain has TRBV14 and TRBJ2-5; weak D call: TRBD1 (6 bases). The CDR3 spans 16 residues. V lost 3 bases, J lost 6 bases, and 20 bases lay in between. The germline CDR1 and CDR2 sequences are SGHDN and FVKESK. In DNA form, the CDR3 reads TGTGCCAGCAGCCACACCTTGATTGGCAGGGGACAGACCCAGTACTTC. It encodes CASSHTLIGRGQTQYF.

This chain links TRBV20-1 with TRBJ1-1; D not certain. Trimming took 2 bases from V and 1 from J, leaving 8 bases between them. The CDR3 has 13 residues. Germline V gives CDR1 DFQATT, CDR2 SNEGSKA (reference sequence). The CDR3 is CSARRQPNTEAFF. In DNA form, the CDR3 reads TGCAGTGCTAGACGCCAGCCGAACACTGAAGCTTTCTTT.

The chain couples TRBV19 to TRBJ1-2, with TRBD1 identical over 7 bases. V lost 7 bases to trimming and J lost 8 bases; unmatched junction nucleotides: 7. The CDR3 sequence is 12 residues long. Germline V CDR1 and CDR2: LNHDA, SQIVND (reference sequence). The CDR3: CASIETGKGYTF. The CDR3 nucleotides are TGTGCCAGTATTGAGACAGGGAAGGGCTACACCTTC.

The sample holds a few counts of this clonotype. The chain employs TRBV27 and TRBJ1-2, with unresolved D. The CDR3 has 14 residues. From germline, CDR1 is MNHEY and CDR2 SMNVEV (reference sequence). The germline V and J ends were trimmed by 5 bases and 2 bases, with 12 bases remaining between them. CDR3 coding DNA: TGTGCCAGCAGTCCTAGGACGGCGAACTATGGCTACACCTTC. It is translated as CASSPRTANYGYTF.

There are many counts of this clonotype. This chain joins TRBV10-1 and TRBJ1-6; 12 bases line up with TRBD1. Trimming at V came to 4 bases and at J to 8 bases, leaving 6 bases not matched to a gene. CDR1 and CDR2 (germline): WNHNN, SYGVQD (reference sequence). The CDR3 covers 16 residues. CDR3 sequence (DNA): TGCGCCAGCAGTGTATGGGACAGGGGGCGGGATTCACCCCTCCACTTT. Amino acids: CASSVWDRGRDSPLHF.

The V call is TRBV29-1, the J call TRBJ1-2; D is possibly TRBD1 (5 bases). CDR3 length: 16 amino acids. Germline V gene sequence: CDR1 SQVTM, CDR2 ANQGSEA. V was trimmed by 3 bases and J by 4 bases, leaving 21 bases between them. The CDR3 reads CSVEGVSDKAFYGYTF. CDR3 coding DNA: TGCAGCGTTGAGGGAGTTTCGGACAAGGCCTTCTATGGCTACACCTTC.

The chain combines TRBV9 with TRBJ1-1; possible D gene TRBD1, 6 bases. The V end lost 3 bases, the J end lost 6 bases, and 9 bases lay between the germline ends. Germline values: CDR1 SGDLS, CDR2 YYNGEE. CDR3 length: 12 amino acids. CDR3 loop: CASSAGGPEAFF. The CDR3 DNA sequence: TGTGCCAGCAGCGCGGGGGGGCCTGAAGCTTTCTTT.

The J gene is TRBJ2-1, the V gene TRBV6-2 or TRBV6-3; D possibly uses TRBD1 or TRBD2 (5 bases each). Trimming removed 3 bases at V and 7 bases at J, with 10 bases between. This CDR3 comprises 13 residues. Germline CDR1 and CDR2: MNHEY and SVGEGT. The CDR3 DNA is TGTGCCAGCAGTTATTATGGGGGTAATGAGCAGTTCTTC. This sequence encodes CASSYYGGNEQFF.

This clonotype appeared a single time. This sequence joins TRBV6-5 and TRBJ2-7; D could derive from TRBD1 or TRBD2 (6 bases each). The V gene's germline CDR1 is MNHEY and CDR2 SVGAGI. This CDR3 contains 15 residues. V lost 8 bases to trimming and J lost 0 bases, with 17 bases between them. CDR3 DNA sequence: TGTGCCAGCTCCCTGGGGGGCCCCCCCTCCTACGAGCAGTACTTC. It codes for CASSLGGPPSYEQYF.

This rearrangement joins TRBV5-1 to TRBJ2-2; TRBD2 agrees at 7 bases. Germline trimming cut 0 bases from V and 5 bases from J; bases unmatched to any gene: 4. Germline-derived CDR1 and CDR2 are SGHRS and YFSETQ. The CDR3 extends over 15 amino acids. The CDR3: CASSLGLARTGELFF. The DNA for the CDR3 is TGCGCCAGCAGCTTGGGACTAGCCCGAACCGGGGAGCTGTTTTTT.

This clonotype was seen a handful of times. At one end the junction does not follow the germline gene, possibly because of a read error. This rearrangement joins TRBV30 to TRBJ2-7; unclear D gene. The CDR3 spans 14 residues. CDR1 and CDR2 from the germline V gene are GTSNPN and SVGIG (reference sequence). The CDR3 spells CAWGVRSLSYEQYF. CDR3 coding DNA: TGTGCCTGGGGTGTGAGGTCCCTCTCCTACGAGCAGTACTTC.

The chain joins TRBV6-6 to TRBJ2-3; D unresolved. The germline V gene has CDR1 MNHNY and CDR2 SVGAGI (reference sequence). Trimming took off 6 bases at V and 8 bases at J, with 9 bases between the two ends. CDR3 length equals 11 residues. The chain's CDR3 is CASRSQRTQYF. DNA of the CDR3: TGTGCCAGCAGATCGCAACGTACGCAGTATTTT.

This rearrangement joins TRBV20-1 to TRBJ2-3; D call uncertain. This CDR3 contains 12 residues. Looked up from germline, CDR1 is DFQATT and CDR2 is SNEGSKA (reference sequence). Trimming took 6 bases from V and 6 from J, leaving 13 bases between them. CDR3 protein: CSAGTLGDTQYF. The CDR3 bases are TGCAGTGCGGGCACTTTGGGGGATACGCAGTATTTT.

V and J are TRBV28 and TRBJ2-7; 8 bases line up with TRBD2. The CDR3 consists of 14 residues. J lost 4 bases, V lost 3 bases, and 5 bases had no gene match. From germline, CDR1 is MDHEN and CDR2 SYDVKM. The CDR3 protein is CASSFTGGRYEQYF. CDR3 coding DNA: TGTGCCAGCAGTTTTACGGGGGGGCGGTACGAGCAGTACTTC. The full variable domain, with the rest looked up from reference TRBV28 and TRBJ2-7, is DVKVTQSSRYLVKRTGEKVFLECVQDMDHENMFWYRQDPGLGLRLIYFSYDVKMKEKGDIPEGYSVSREKKERFSLILESASTNQTSMYLCASSFTGGRYEQYFGPGTRLTVT.

The V call is TRBV4-3, the J call TRBJ1-3; D perhaps matches TRBD1 (6 bases). The CDR3 contains 15 residues. The V gene lost 0 bases and the J gene lost 2 bases, with 8 bases spanning the gap. Germline V lookup: CDR1 LGHNA, CDR2 YSLEER. The DNA for the CDR3 is TGCGCCAGCAGCCAAGACAGGGGTCCTGGAAACACCATATATTTT. Its translation is CASSQDRGPGNTIYF.

The rearrangement joins TRBV6-1 to TRBJ1-1, with D perhaps TRBD1 (5 bases). This CDR3 spans 13 amino acids. CDR1 and CDR2 (germline): MNHNS, SASEGT. The V gene lost 5 bases and the J gene lost 11 bases, with 18 bases spanning the gap. DNA for the CDR3: TGTGCCAGCAGTTACGCCTTAGGGGAAGGCGCTTTCTTT. Its protein is CASSYALGEGAFF.